Detailed here is one T cell receptor (beta chain). Its antigen is currently unknown. This sample was included in a study of cytomegalovirus exposure and HLA in healthy donors. Turning to the study itself: A prior analysis found about 120 million unique TCR beta sequences from some 200 million T cells. In an early release, HLA-typed donors contributed some 82 million unique TCR sequences. Broader study findings: A few chains tied to CMV proved CMV antigen-specific in vitro. Analyzed later, association rates of TCRs varied across HLA loci, with DRB1 most and HLA-C fewest.

The PCR employed 60 Vbeta primers together with 13 Jbeta primers. Sequencing used immunoSEQ multiplex PCR; TCRdb keeps in-frame clones, though not all of them. The sample holds some 96,000 clones; approximately 78% are singletons and the top ten take less than 0.95%. The sequence derives from a woman aged 55-69 years in good health and CMV-seronegative. The sample consisted of PBMCs.

The CDR3 loop reads CASSVDDGTGWGYGYTF. CDR3 coding DNA: TGTGCCAGCAGCGTAGATGACGGGACAGGGTGGGGCTATGGCTACACCTTC. J is TRBJ1-2 and V is TRBV9, with 9 bases that match TRBD1. The CDR3 extends over 17 amino acids. The V segment lost 0 bases and the J segment 4 bases; nucleotides outside the gene matches: 10. CDR1 and CDR2 from the germline V gene are SGDLS and YYNGEE.